These 18 T cell receptor beta chains were sequenced from one sample in a study of shared clonotypes between healthy human individuals. Only CD45RO-negative cells positively selected for CCR7 counted as naive CD8 cells, so terminally differentiated effector memory CD45RA+ cells were excluded. Clones were read by immunoSEQ multiplex PCR, and TCRdb kept only the in-frame ones, dropping some. The sample lists some 2.1 million clones, around 96% occurring once. The sample consisted of naive CD8+ T cells sorted from blood. Source of these receptors: a man in his late teens or twenties in good health.

This clone was detected only a few times. This sequence joins TRBV4-1 and TRBJ1-5, with 7 bases identical to TRBD1. Trimming took 0 bases from V and 5 from J; bases not matched to a gene: 4. This CDR3 has 15 residues. Per the germline V gene, CDR1 is MGHRA and CDR2 is YSYEKL. In DNA, the CDR3 is TGCGCCAGCAGCCAAGATGGACAGGTTTATCAGCCCCAGCATTTT. Protein product: CASSQDGQVYQPQHF.

The J gene is TRBJ1-1, the V gene TRBV7-9; D possibly corresponds to TRBD1 (5 bases). V dropped 8 bases and J dropped 1 base, with 20 bases sitting between them. The CDR3 sequence is 16 residues long. In germline, CDR1 is SEHNR, CDR2 FQNEAQ (reference sequence). This chain's CDR3 is CASCRTGTDENTEAFF. The CDR3 DNA follows: TGTGCCAGCTGTAGAACCGGGACCGACGAGAACACTGAAGCTTTCTTT.

This chain connects TRBV6-1 to TRBJ1-5; 8 bases are a match to TRBD1. The ends lost 4 bases at V and 5 bases at J; junction bases unmatched: 7. Germline V lookup: CDR1 MNHNS, CDR2 SASEGT. The CDR3 loop spans 15 amino acids. The CDR3 here is CASSADRVAYQPQHF. In nucleotides, the CDR3 is TGTGCCAGCAGTGCGGACAGGGTGGCTTATCAGCCCCAGCATTTT.

The chain is built from TRBV13 and TRBJ2-5; either TRBD1 or TRBD2 may fit D (6 bases each). The V end was cut by 1 base, the J end by 4 bases, with 10 bases between. CDR3 size: 14 residues. Germline V gene sequence: CDR1 PRHDT, CDR2 FYEKMQ (reference sequence). CDR3 region: CASSLAGDTETQYF. The DNA of the CDR3 is TGTGCCAGCAGCTTAGCGGGGGACACAGAGACCCAGTACTTC.

This chain uses TRBV27 with TRBJ1-4; D is perhaps TRBD1 (5 bases). The V end lost 6 bases, the J end lost 5 bases, and 16 bases lay between the germline ends. The CDR3 consists of 15 residues. The germline CDR1 and CDR2 sequences are MNHEY and SMNVEV (reference sequence). The CDR3 loop is CASSLQGFTNEKLFF. CDR3 bases: TGTGCCAGCAGCTTGCAGGGTTTTACCAATGAAAAACTGTTTTTT.

A word on this clone: Distinct nucleotide sequences in the sample also encode this CDR3. V usage is TRBV7-6 and J usage is TRBJ2-7, with 9 bases lining up with TRBD2. Germline V gene lookup returns CDR1 SGHVS and CDR2 FNYEAQ. J was trimmed by 7 bases and V by 1 base; bases with no gene match: 5. This CDR3 is 14 amino acids long. This chain's CDR3 is CASSLVAGGYEQYF. DNA of the CDR3: TGTGCCAGCAGCTTAGTGGCGGGAGGGTATGAGCAGTACTTC.

The genes are TRBV7-9 and TRBJ1-5, with a tentative D call TRBD1 (6 bases). V dropped 1 base and J dropped 6 bases, with 13 bases sitting between them. The CDR3 sequence is 15 residues long. CDR1 and CDR2 (germline): SEHNR, FQNEAQ (reference sequence). The CDR3 DNA follows: TGTGCCAGCAGCTTAGGCGAACAGGGTAGTCAGCCCCAGCATTTT. This gives the protein CASSLGEQGSQPQHF.

The count of this clone is one. The V and J genes are TRBV5-1 and TRBJ2-7, with D unresolved. Germline V gene data show CDR1 as SGHRS and CDR2 as YFSETQ. Trimming stripped 4 bases from V and 0 bases from J, with 14 bases between. This CDR3 has 15 amino acids. CDR3 residues: CASSAWTANSYEQYF. CDR3 bases: TGCGCCAGCAGCGCGTGGACGGCCAACTCCTACGAGCAGTACTTC.

The rearrangement links TRBV2 to TRBJ2-3; 7 nucleotides line up with TRBD1. The CDR3 is 18 amino acids. J was trimmed by 4 bases and V by 6 bases; bases with no gene match: 19. Germline CDR1 SNHLY, CDR2 FYNNEI. CDR3 loop: CASREYFNWQGDADTQYF. In DNA, the CDR3 is TGTGCCAGCAGAGAGTACTTCAACTGGCAGGGGGACGCAGATACGCAGTATTTT.

The chain uses TRBV27 and TRBJ2-2; D remains ambiguous. The germline V gene encodes CDR1 MNHEY and CDR2 SMNVEV (reference sequence). The CDR3 covers 14 residues. V was pared by 2 bases and J by 2 bases, with 6 bases between. CDR3 region: CASSLQANTGELFF. CDR3 coding DNA: TGTGCCAGCAGTTTACAGGCCAACACCGGGGAGCTGTTTTTT.

A remark on this clone: Other DNA sequences within the sample encode an identical CDR3. V gene TRBV7-9 combines with J gene TRBJ1-2; no clear D gene. The CDR3 has 12 residues. The V gene lost 5 bases and the J gene lost 4 bases, with 8 bases spanning the gap. The germline CDR1 and CDR2 sequences are SEHNR and FQNEAQ (reference sequence). DNA of the CDR3: TGTGCCAGCAGCCTCGAATCCTATGGCTACACCTTC. It encodes CASSLESYGYTF.

The chain carries TRBV7-8 and TRBJ1-1, with 8 bases aligning to TRBD1. With 5 bases clipped from V and 3 bases from J, the junction kept 8 bases outside the gene matches. Germline-derived CDR1 and CDR2 are SGHVS and FQNEAQ. This CDR3 spans 15 amino acids. The CDR3 nucleotides are TGTGCCAGCAGCGGCCACTCGACAGGGGACACTGAAGCTTTCTTT. Its translation is CASSGHSTGDTEAFF.

J is TRBJ1-2 and V is TRBV13, with D possibly matching TRBD1 (6 bases). V was pared by 5 bases and J by 6 bases, with 19 bases between. Germline lookup yields CDR1 PRHDT and CDR2 FYEKMQ (reference sequence). The CDR3 has 15 residues. The CDR3 DNA reads TGTGCCAGCAGCAAAGCCACAGGGATCTCTCATGGCTACACCTTC. Its translation: CASSKATGISHGYTF. The full variable domain, completed using reference TRBV13 and TRBJ1-2, is AAGVIQSPRHLIKEKRETATLKCYPIPRHDTVYWYQQGPGQDPQFLISFYEKMQSDKGSIPDRFSAQQFSDYHSELNMSSLELGDSALYFCASSKATGISHGYTFGSGTRLTVV.

CDR3 sequence (DNA): TGTGCCAGCAGTGATGAGGGGATTTGGGAGACCCAGTACTTC. This translates into CASSDEGIWETQYF. The chain is built from TRBV2 and TRBJ2-5; possibly TRBD1 or TRBD2 for D (5 bases each). The length of the CDR3 is 14 residues. Germline V gene lookup returns CDR1 SNHLY and CDR2 FYNNEI. The V and J ends lost 3 bases and 5 bases respectively, with 13 bases between them.

CDR3: CASSQDRTVKGSEQFF. CDR3 nucleotides: TGCGCCAGCAGCCAAGATCGGACAGTCAAAGGAAGTGAGCAGTTCTTC. The V and J genes are TRBV4-1 and TRBJ2-1, with D maybe TRBD1 (6 bases). This CDR3 region has 16 residues. Germline V lookup: CDR1 MGHRA, CDR2 YSYEKL. Trimming cost V 0 bases and J 9 bases, with 18 bases left between them.

V gene TRBV9 combines with J gene TRBJ2-1, with no clear D. The CDR3 totals 13 residues. Germline lookup yields CDR1 SGDLS and CDR2 YYNGEE. The V end lost 0 bases, the J end lost 8 bases, and 9 bases lay between the germline ends. As DNA, the CDR3 is TGTGCCAGCAGCGTAGGACAAAGCGATGAGCAGTTCTTC. It codes for CASSVGQSDEQFF.

V and J are TRBV10-2 and TRBJ2-7; 8 bases are a match to TRBD2. Germline V gives CDR1 WSHSY, CDR2 SAAADI. CDR3 length: 14 amino acids. V dropped 3 bases and J dropped 2; count of bases not matched to a gene: 3. CDR3 protein: CASSEPGRAYEQYF. Written as DNA, the CDR3 is TGCGCCAGCAGTGAACCCGGGAGGGCCTACGAGCAGTACTTC.

This clone was observed a single time. This chain uses TRBV9 with TRBJ2-7; a possible D gene is TRBD2 (6 bases). Germline values: CDR1 SGDLS, CDR2 YYNGEE. The CDR3 loop spans 14 amino acids. V was pared by 4 bases and J by 0 bases, with 11 bases between. Here the CDR3 reads CASSYSGDSYEQYF. CDR3 in DNA: TGTGCCAGCAGCTATTCGGGAGACTCCTACGAGCAGTACTTC.